A selection of T cell receptor beta chains follows, all from one sample in a study of blood T cell repertoires in COVID-19. Some clones are missing from TCRdb's copy, which holds only in-frame ones; the method was immunoSEQ multiplex PCR. The data contain 95,000 to 150,000 clones, over 55% of them singletons. Sequencing input: peripheral blood. The receptors originated from a woman between 65 and 79 years old with acute or convalescent COVID-19. Each CDR3 is given with its conserved first and last residue. Fields, in order: V gene, J gene, clone size, CDR3 length, D gene, CDR3 DNA, CDR3 protein. The D gene is left open where the match is weak. Clone size is stated in some rows and not others, as once, few, many or a class when expanded.

V: TRBV9
J: TRBJ1-2
size: .
length: 15
D: TRBD1
DNA: TGTGCCAGCAGCGGTTCCCGGGACAGGAACTATGGCTACACCTTC
CDR3: CASSGSRDRNYGYTF

V: TRBV7-8
J: TRBJ1-4
size: .
length: 14
D: .
DNA: TGTGCCAGCAGCCTCCGGTCGACTAATGAAAAACTGTTTTTT
CDR3: CASSLRSTNEKLFF

V: TRBV4-1
J: TRBJ2-3
size: .
length: 16
D: .
DNA: TGCGCCAGCAGCCAAGATCCTTGGGGGCTCACAGATACGCAGTATTTT
CDR3: CASSQDPWGLTDTQYF

V: TRBV18
J: TRBJ2-7
size: few
length: 16
D: TRBD2
DNA: TGTGCCAGCTCACCACCTAGTGGCGGGGGGCGTCTCGAGCAGTACTTC
CDR3: CASSPPSGGGRLEQYF

V: TRBV2
J: TRBJ1-6
size: .
length: 16
D: TRBD1
DNA: TGTGCCAGCAGTGAAACACAGGGGCAACCTAATTCACCCCTCCACTTT
CDR3: CASSETQGQPNSPLHF

V: TRBV2
J: TRBJ1-2
size: .
length: 14
D: .
DNA: TGTGCCAGCAGTCCCCGTCTTGGGGGAGGAGGCTACACCTTC
CDR3: CASSPRLGGGGYTF

V: TRBV7-2
J: TRBJ2-5
size: .
length: 15
D: .
DNA: TGTGCCAGCAGCGGCGACAGGCACCCAAGCGAGACCCAGTACTTC
CDR3: CASSGDRHPSETQYF

V: TRBV7-8
J: TRBJ2-3
size: .
length: 16
D: .
DNA: TGTGCCAGCAGCTTAGACTCGCGGGGTCTCGCAGATACGCAGTATTTT
CDR3: CASSLDSRGLADTQYF

V: TRBV6-1
J: TRBJ2-7
size: .
length: 13
D: .
DNA: TGTGCCAGCAGTGAAGACTCGGTTTACGAGCAGTACTTC
CDR3: CASSEDSVYEQYF

V: TRBV3-1/TRBV3-2
J: TRBJ2-5
size: .
length: 16
D: .
DNA: TGTGCCAGCAGCCAAAATTTGATAGGGGGGGAAGAGACCCAGTACTTC
CDR3: CASSQNLIGGEETQYF

V: TRBV5-1
J: TRBJ2-1
size: .
length: 15
D: TRBD2
DNA: TGCGCCAGCAGCCCGGCTAGCGGGGGTAGGAATGAGCAGTTCTTC
CDR3: CASSPASGGRNEQFF

V: TRBV30
J: TRBJ1-5
size: .
length: 13
D: .
DNA: TGTGCCTGGAGTGTGTCCGTGGCTCAGCCCCAGCATTTT
CDR3: CAWSVSVAQPQHF

V: TRBV28
J: TRBJ2-3
size: .
length: 15
D: TRBD2
DNA: TGTGCCAGCAGTGGCGCGGGAGTGGTTTCAGATACGCAGTATTTT
CDR3: CASSGAGVVSDTQYF

V: TRBV6-1
J: TRBJ2-1
size: .
length: 17
D: TRBD2
DNA: TGTGCCAGCAGTGAAGTCTTGGCACTAGCGGGAGCAGATGAGCAGTTCTTC
CDR3: CASSEVLALAGADEQFF

V: TRBV2
J: TRBJ1-3
size: .
length: 13
D: .
DNA: TGTGCCAGCGGCCTCTTGGTAGGAAACACCATATATTTT
CDR3: CASGLLVGNTIYF

V: TRBV27
J: TRBJ2-2
size: few
length: 16
D: .
DNA: TGTGCCAGCAGTTTATCCGGGTCCAGGGCTGACGGGGAGCTGTTTTTT
CDR3: CASSLSGSRADGELFF

V: TRBV19
J: TRBJ1-6
size: .
length: 14
D: TRBD1
DNA: TGTGCCAGTAGTATTGACAGGGGAAATTCACCCCTCCACTTT
CDR3: CASSIDRGNSPLHF

V: TRBV5-5
J: TRBJ2-7
size: few
length: 15
D: TRBD1
DNA: TGTGCCAGCAGCCCCCCGACAGGGGGACCCTACGAGCAGTACTTC
CDR3: CASSPPTGGPYEQYF

V: TRBV28
J: TRBJ1-1
size: .
length: 14
D: .
DNA: TGTGCCAGCAGTCTAAGGGGGGGAGACACTGAAGCTTTCTTT
CDR3: CASSLRGGDTEAFF

V: TRBV7-9
J: TRBJ2-5
size: .
length: 14
D: TRBD2
DNA: TGTGCCAGCAGCTCCCCTAGCGGGGGGGAGACCCAGTACTTC
CDR3: CASSSPSGGETQYF

V: TRBV19
J: TRBJ1-1
size: .
length: 14
D: .
DNA: TGTGCCAGTACCAAAGACAGTGTCTCCACTGAAGCTTTCTTT
CDR3: CASTKDSVSTEAFF

V: TRBV9
J: TRBJ2-2
size: .
length: 14
D: .
DNA: TGTGCCAGCAGTGAAGGGGCGAACACCGGGGAGCTGTTTTTT
CDR3: CASSEGANTGELFF

V: TRBV5-1
J: TRBJ1-2
size: .
length: 15
D: TRBD1
DNA: TGCGCCAGCAGCTCCGGGACAGTCGCACGGTATGGCTACACCTTC
CDR3: CASSSGTVARYGYTF

V: TRBV29-1
J: TRBJ2-5
size: .
length: 15
D: .
DNA: TGCAGCGTTGAAGAGGAGGGAGGCGAGTTGGAGACCCAGTACTTC
CDR3: CSVEEEGGELETQYF

V: TRBV28
J: TRBJ1-1
size: .
length: 18
D: TRBD1
DNA: TGTGCCAGCATTTGGTCCCAAGGGGACAGGGGTATGGGCACTGAAGCTTTCTTT
CDR3: CASIWSQGDRGMGTEAFF

V: TRBV24-1
J: TRBJ2-3
size: few
length: 16
D: TRBD2
DNA: TGTGCCACCAGTGATTGGACTAGCGGGAGCCCAGATACGCAGTATTTT
CDR3: CATSDWTSGSPDTQYF

V: TRBV3-1/TRBV3-2
J: TRBJ2-5
size: .
length: 13
D: .
DNA: TGTGCCAGCAGCACCGGGACACAAGAGACCCAGTACTTC
CDR3: CASSTGTQETQYF

V: TRBV28
J: TRBJ1-2
size: few
length: 13
D: .
DNA: TGTGCCAGCAGTTCTCGTTCTAACTATGGCTACACCTTC
CDR3: CASSSRSNYGYTF

V: TRBV6-1
J: TRBJ1-5
size: once
length: 18
D: .
DNA: TGTGCCAGCAGTGAATCCCAACGGACAGCAATGGGCAATCAGCCCCAGCATTTT
CDR3: CASSESQRTAMGNQPQHF

V: TRBV21-1
J: TRBJ2-7
size: .
length: 12
D: .
DNA: TGTGCCAGCAGCATCCGACAGGAAGGGGAGTACTTC
CDR3: CASSIRQEGEYF

V: TRBV19
J: TRBJ1-1
size: .
length: 13
D: .
DNA: TGTGCCAGTAGTATGACATTGAACACTGAAGCTTTCTTT
CDR3: CASSMTLNTEAFF

V: TRBV5-6
J: TRBJ1-5
size: .
length: 15
D: .
DNA: TGTGCCAGCAGCTTGTTTCTAGGTTCGGGTCAGCCCCAGCATTTT
CDR3: CASSLFLGSGQPQHF

V: TRBV2
J: TRBJ2-2
size: .
length: 15
D: .
DNA: TGTGCCAGCAGTCTAACGACAGGCTCCACCGGGGAGCTGTTTTTT
CDR3: CASSLTTGSTGELFF

V: TRBV19
J: TRBJ1-2
size: .
length: 17
D: TRBD1
DNA: TGTGCCAGTAGTATACCATACAGGGGCGATCGCGGCTATGGCTACACCTTC
CDR3: CASSIPYRGDRGYGYTF

V: TRBV5-1
J: TRBJ2-3
size: .
length: 15
D: TRBD1
DNA: TGCGCCAGCAGACCAGAACAGGGGGCCGCAGATACGCAGTATTTT
CDR3: CASRPEQGAADTQYF

V: TRBV30
J: TRBJ1-5
size: .
length: 14
D: .
DNA: TGTGCCTGGAACCTACAGGACACAAATCAGCCCCAGCATTTT
CDR3: CAWNLQDTNQPQHF

V: TRBV10-3
J: TRBJ1-5
size: .
length: 15
D: .
DNA: TGTGCCATCAGTGAGTCGGGGGGGGTCCATCAGCCCCAGCATTTT
CDR3: CAISESGGVHQPQHF

V: TRBV7-6
J: TRBJ2-1
size: .
length: 14
D: TRBD2
DNA: TGTGCCAGCAGCCTTAGCGGGAGAATCGATGAGCAGTTCTTC
CDR3: CASSLSGRIDEQFF

V: TRBV24-1
J: TRBJ2-2
size: few
length: 13
D: .
DNA: TGTGCCACCGATCAGGGGAACACCGGGGAGCTGTTTTTT
CDR3: CATDQGNTGELFF

V: TRBV5-1
J: TRBJ1-2
size: .
length: 16
D: TRBD1
DNA: TGCGCCAGCAGCTTGCGTGGACAGGTAACGGGATATGGCTACACCTTC
CDR3: CASSLRGQVTGYGYTF